This T cell receptor (beta chain) emerged from a study of spatial heterogeneity in lung cancer. Regarding time point: sample taken at primary tumor resection. This clonotype has at least ten counts. A single record per CDR3 protein comes from TCRdb applying MiXCR to the 5' RACE reads. Seen here are just over 75,000 distinct CDR3 sequences, under 8.5% observed once, and the top ten hold approximately 6.3%. CDR3 size: 17 residues. Between the trimmed V and J ends, which lost 0 bases and 1 base, there was a span of 12 bases. CDR1 is ENHRY, CDR2 SYGVKD, per germline. The sequences come from PBMCs, collected at surgery. This clonotype originated in a male donor with early-stage non-small cell lung cancer. The chain couples TRBV10-3 to TRBJ2-2, with D possibly matching TRBD2 (5 bases). The CDR3: CAISESTQRRNTGELFF. The DNA of the CDR3 is TGTGCCATCAGTGAGTCGACCCAGCGGAGGAACACCGGGGAGCTGTTTTTT.